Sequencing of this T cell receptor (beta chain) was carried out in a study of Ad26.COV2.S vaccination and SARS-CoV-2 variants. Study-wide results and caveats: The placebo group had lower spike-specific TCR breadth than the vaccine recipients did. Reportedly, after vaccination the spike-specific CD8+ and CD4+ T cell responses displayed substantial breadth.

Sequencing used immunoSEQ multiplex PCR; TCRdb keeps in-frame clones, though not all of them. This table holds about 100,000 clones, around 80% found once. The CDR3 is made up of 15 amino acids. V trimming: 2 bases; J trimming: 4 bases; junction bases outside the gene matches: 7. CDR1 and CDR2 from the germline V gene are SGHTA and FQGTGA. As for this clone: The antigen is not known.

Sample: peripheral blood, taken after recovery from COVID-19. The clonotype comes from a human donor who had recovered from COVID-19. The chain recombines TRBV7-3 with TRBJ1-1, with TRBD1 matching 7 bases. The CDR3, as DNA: TGTGCCAGCAGCTTAGGCCCGACAGGGCTCACTGAAGCTTTCTTT. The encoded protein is CASSLGPTGLTEAFF.